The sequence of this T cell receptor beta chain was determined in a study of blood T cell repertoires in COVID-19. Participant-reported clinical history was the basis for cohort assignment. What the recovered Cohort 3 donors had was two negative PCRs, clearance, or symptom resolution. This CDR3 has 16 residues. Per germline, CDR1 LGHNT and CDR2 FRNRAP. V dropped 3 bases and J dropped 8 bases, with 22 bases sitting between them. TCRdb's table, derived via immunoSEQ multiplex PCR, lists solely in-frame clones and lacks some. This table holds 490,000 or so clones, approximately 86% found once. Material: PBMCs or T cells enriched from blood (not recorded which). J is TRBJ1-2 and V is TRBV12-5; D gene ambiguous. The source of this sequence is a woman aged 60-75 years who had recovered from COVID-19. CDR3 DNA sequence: TGTGCTAGTGGTTTCCCGGACGGACTCCCGCCTTGGGGCTACACCTTC. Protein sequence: CASGFPDGLPPWGYTF.